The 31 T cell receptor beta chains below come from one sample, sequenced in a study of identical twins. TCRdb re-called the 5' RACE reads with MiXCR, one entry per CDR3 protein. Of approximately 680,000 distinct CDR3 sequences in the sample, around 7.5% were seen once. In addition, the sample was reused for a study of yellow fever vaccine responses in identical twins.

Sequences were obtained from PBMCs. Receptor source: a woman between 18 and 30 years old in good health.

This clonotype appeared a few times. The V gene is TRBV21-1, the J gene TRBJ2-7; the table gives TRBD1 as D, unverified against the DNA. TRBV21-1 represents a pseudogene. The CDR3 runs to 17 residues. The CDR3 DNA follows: TGTGCCAGCAGCTCCTCGAGAAGACAGGGTAACAAGTACGAGCAGTACGTC. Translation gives CASSSSRRQGNKYEQYV.

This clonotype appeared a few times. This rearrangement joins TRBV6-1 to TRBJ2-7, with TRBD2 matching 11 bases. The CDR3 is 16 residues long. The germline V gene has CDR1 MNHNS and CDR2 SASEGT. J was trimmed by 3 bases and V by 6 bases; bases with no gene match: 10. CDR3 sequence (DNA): TGTGCCAGCAGACTAACCTCGACTAGCGGGGACTACGAGCAGTACGTC. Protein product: CASRLTSTSGDYEQYV.

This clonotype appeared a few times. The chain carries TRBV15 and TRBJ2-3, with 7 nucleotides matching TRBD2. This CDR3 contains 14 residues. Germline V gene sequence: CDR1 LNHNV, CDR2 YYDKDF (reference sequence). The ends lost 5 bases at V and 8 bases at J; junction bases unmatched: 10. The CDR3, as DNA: TGTGCCACCAGCCAGACTGCGACGGGGGGTACGCAGTATTTT. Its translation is CATSQTATGGTQYF.

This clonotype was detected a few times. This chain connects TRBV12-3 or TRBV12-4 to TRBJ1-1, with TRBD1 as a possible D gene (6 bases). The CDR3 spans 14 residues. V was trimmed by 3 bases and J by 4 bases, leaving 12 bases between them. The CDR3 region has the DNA TGTGCCAGCAGTTTTGGCTCAGGGGCCACTGAAGCTTTCTTT. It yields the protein CASSFGSGATEAFF.

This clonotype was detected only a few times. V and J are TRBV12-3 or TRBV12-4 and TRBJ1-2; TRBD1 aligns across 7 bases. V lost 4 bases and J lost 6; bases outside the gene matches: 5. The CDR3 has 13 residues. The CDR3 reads CASSSTGYHGYTF. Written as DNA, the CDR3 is TGTGCCAGCAGTTCGACAGGGTACCATGGCTACACCTTC.

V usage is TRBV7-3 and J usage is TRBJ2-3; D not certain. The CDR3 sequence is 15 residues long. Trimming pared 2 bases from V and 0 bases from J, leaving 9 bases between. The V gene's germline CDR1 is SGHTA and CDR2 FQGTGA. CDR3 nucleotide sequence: TGTGCCAGCAGCTTATATCCAACCAGCACAGATACGCAGTATTTT. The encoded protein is CASSLYPTSTDTQYF.

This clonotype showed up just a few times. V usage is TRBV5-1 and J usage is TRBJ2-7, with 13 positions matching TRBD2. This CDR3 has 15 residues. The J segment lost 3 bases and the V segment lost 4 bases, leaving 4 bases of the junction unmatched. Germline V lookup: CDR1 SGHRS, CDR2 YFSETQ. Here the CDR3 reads CASSPGTSGVYEQYV. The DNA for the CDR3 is TGCGCCAGCAGCCCTGGGACTAGCGGGGTCTACGAGCAGTACGTC.

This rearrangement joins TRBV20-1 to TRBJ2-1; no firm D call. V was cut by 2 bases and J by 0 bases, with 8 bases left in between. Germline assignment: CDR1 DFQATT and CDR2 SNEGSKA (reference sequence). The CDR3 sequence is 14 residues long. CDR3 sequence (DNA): TGCAGTGCTAGAACGTTTTCCTCCTACAATGAGCAGTTCTTC. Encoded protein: CSARTFSSYNEQFF.

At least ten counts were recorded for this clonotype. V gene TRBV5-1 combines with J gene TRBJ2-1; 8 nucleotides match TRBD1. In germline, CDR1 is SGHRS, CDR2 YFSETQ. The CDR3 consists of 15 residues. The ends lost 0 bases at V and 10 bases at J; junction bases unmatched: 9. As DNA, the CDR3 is TGCGCCAGCAGCTTGGACGGGACAGGCCCTGTGGAGCAGTTCTTC. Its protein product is CASSLDGTGPVEQFF.

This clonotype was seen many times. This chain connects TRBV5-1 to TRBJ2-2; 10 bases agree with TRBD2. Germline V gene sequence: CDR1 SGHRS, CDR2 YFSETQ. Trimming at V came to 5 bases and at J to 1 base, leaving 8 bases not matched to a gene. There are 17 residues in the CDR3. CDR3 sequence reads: CASRRRLAGRNTGELFF. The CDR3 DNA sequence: TGCGCCAGCAGGCGCCGACTAGCGGGTCGGAACACCGGGGAGCTGTTTTTT. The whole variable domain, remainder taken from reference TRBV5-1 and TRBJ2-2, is KAGVTQTPRYLIKTRGQQVTLSCSPISGHRSVSWYQQTPGQGLQFLFEYFSETQRNKGNFPGRFSGRQFSNSRSEMNVSTLELGDSALYLCASRRRLAGRNTGELFFGEGSRLTVL.

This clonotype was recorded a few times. CDR3 in amino acids: CASSEGGRVSYEQYV. CDR3 bases: TGCGCCAGCAGTGAGGGGGGAAGGGTCTCCTACGAGCAGTACGTC. The gene calls are TRBV10-2 and TRBJ2-7; D tentatively fits TRBD1 or TRBD2 (5 bases each). V lost 2 bases to trimming and J lost 0 bases, with 11 bases between them. From germline, CDR1 is WSHSY and CDR2 SAAADI. The CDR3 runs 15 residues.

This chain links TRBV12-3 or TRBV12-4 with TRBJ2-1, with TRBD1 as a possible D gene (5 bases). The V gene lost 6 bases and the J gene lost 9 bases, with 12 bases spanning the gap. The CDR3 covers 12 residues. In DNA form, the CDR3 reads TGTGCCAGCAGCGACTTTCAGGGTGAGCAGTTCTTC. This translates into CASSDFQGEQFF.

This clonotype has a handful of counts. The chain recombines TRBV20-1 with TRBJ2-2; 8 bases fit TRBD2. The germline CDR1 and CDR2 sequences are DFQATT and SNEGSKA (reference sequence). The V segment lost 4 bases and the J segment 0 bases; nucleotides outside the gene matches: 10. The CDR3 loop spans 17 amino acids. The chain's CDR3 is CSAIPGGGEPNTGELFF. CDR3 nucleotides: TGCAGTGCTATCCCGGGGGGGGGAGAACCGAACACCGGGGAGCTGTTTTTT.

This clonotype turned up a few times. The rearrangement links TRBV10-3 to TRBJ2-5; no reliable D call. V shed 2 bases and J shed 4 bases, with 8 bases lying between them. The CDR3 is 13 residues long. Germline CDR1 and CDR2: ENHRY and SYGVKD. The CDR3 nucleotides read TGTGCCATCAGTGAGGCCGGGCCAGAGACCCAGTACTTC. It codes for CAISEAGPETQYF.

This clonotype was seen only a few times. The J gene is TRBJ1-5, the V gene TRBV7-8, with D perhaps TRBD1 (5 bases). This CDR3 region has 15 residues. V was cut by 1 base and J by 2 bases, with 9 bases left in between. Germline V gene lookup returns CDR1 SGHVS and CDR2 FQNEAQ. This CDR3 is CASSLGWDRNQPQHF. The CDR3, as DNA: TGTGCCAGCAGCTTAGGCTGGGACCGCAATCAGCCCCAGCATTTT.

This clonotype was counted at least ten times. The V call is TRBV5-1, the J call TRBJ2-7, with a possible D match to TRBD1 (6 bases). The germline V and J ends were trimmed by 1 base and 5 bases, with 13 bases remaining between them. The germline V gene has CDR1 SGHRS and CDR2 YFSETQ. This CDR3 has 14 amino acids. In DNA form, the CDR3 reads TGCGCCAGCAGCTTGTTGGGCAGGGGCGACGAGCAGTACTTC. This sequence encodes CASSLLGRGDEQYF.

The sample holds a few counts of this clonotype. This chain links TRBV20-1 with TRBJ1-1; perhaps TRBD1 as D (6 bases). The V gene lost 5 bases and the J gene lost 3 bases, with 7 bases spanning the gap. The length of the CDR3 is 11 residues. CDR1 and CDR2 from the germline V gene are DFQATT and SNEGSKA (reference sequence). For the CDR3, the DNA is TGCAGTGCTTACAGGGACACTGAAGCTTTCTTT. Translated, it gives CSAYRDTEAFF.

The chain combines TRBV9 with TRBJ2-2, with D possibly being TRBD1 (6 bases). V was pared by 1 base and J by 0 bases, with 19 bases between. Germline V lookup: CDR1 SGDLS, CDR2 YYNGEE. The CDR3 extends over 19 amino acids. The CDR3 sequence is CASSVSSTGTIANTGELFF. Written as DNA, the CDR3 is TGTGCCAGCAGCGTATCCTCCACCGGGACAATCGCGAACACCGGGGAGCTGTTTTTT.

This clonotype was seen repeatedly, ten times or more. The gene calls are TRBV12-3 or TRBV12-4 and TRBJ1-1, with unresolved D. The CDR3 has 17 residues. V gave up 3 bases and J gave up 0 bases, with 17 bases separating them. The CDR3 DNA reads TGTGCCAGCAGTTTCGAGTCCAGACATTACATGAACACTGAAGCTTTCTTT. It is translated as CASSFESRHYMNTEAFF.

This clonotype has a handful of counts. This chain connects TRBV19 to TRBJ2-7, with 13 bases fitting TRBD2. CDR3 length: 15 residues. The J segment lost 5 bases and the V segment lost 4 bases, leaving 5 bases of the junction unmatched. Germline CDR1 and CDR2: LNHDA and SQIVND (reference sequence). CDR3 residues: CASSTGLAGYHEQYF. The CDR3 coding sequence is TGTGCCAGTAGTACGGGACTAGCGGGATACCACGAGCAGTACTTC.

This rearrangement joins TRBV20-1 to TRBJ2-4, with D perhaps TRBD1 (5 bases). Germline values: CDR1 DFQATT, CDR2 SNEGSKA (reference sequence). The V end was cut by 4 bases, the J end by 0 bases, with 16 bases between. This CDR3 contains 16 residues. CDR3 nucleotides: TGCAGTGCTAATCGGACACCAACCCTAGCCAAAAACATTCAGTACTTC. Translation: CSANRTPTLAKNIQYF.

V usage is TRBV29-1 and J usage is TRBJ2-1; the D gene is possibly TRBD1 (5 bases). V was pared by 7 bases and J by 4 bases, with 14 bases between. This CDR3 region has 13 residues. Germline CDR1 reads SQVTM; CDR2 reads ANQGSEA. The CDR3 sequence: CSAVGLIYNEQFF. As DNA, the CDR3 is TGCAGCGCTGTGGGGCTAATTTACAATGAGCAGTTCTTC.

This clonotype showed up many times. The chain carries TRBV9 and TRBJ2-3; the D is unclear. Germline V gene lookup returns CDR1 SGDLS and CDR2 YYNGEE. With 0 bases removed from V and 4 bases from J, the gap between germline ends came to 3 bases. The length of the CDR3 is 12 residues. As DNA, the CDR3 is TGTGCCAGCAGCGTAGACTCAGATACGCAGTATTTT. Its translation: CASSVDSDTQYF.

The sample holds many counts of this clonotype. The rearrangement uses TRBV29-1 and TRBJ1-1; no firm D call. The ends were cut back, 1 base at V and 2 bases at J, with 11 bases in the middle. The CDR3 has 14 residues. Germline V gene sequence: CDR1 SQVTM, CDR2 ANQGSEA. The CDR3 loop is CSVEGSQVNTEAFF. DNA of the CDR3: TGCAGCGTTGAAGGTTCCCAGGTTAACACTGAAGCTTTCTTT.

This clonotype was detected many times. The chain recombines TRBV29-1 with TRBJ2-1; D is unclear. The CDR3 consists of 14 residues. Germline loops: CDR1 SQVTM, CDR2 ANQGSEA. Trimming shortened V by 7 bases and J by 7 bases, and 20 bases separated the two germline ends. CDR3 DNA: TGCAGCGAAACGAAACAGTGGTGGTGGAATGAGCAGTTCTTC. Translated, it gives CSETKQWWWNEQFF.

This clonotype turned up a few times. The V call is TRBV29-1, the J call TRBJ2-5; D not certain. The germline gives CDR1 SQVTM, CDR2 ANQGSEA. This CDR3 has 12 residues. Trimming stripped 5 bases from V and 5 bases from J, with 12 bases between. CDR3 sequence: CSVSTVQETQYF. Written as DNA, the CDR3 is TGCAGCGTTTCGACGGTTCAGGAGACCCAGTACTTC.

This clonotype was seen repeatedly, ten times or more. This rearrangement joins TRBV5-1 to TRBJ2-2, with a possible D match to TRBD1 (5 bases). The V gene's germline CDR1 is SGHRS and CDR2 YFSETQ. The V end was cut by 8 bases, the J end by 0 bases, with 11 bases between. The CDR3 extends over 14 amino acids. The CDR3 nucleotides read TGCGCCAGTCGACAGACTGCGAACACCGGGGAGCTGTTTTTT. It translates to CASRQTANTGELFF.

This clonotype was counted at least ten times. Written as DNA, the CDR3 is TGCAGTGCCGGCAGGAACACTGAAGCTTTCTTT. This sequence encodes CSAGRNTEAFF. The chain joins TRBV20-1 to TRBJ1-1; D is unresolved. The V end was cut by 6 bases, the J end by 1 base, with 6 bases between. Per the germline V gene, CDR1 is DFQATT and CDR2 is SNEGSKA (reference sequence). The CDR3 runs 11 residues.

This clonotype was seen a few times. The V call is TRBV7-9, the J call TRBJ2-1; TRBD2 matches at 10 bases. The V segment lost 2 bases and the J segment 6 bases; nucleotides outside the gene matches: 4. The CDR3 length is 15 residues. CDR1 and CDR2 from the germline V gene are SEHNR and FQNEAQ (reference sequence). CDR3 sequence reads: CASSLRQRGGNEQFF. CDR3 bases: TGTGCCAGCAGCTTAAGACAGCGGGGGGGCAATGAGCAGTTCTTC. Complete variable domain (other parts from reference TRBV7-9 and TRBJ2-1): DTGVSQNPRHKITKRGQNVTFRCDPISEHNRLYWYRQTLGQGPEFLTYFQNEAQLEKSRLLSDRFSAERPKGSFSTLEIQRTEQGDSAMYLCASSLRQRGGNEQFFGPGTRLTVL.

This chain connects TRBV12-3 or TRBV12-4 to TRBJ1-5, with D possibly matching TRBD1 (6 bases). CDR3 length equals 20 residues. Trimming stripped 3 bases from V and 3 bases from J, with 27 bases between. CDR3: CASSFISFLRGHGDNQPQHF. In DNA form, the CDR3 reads TGTGCCAGCAGTTTTATATCGTTCCTACGGGGGCACGGGGACAATCAGCCCCAGCATTTT.

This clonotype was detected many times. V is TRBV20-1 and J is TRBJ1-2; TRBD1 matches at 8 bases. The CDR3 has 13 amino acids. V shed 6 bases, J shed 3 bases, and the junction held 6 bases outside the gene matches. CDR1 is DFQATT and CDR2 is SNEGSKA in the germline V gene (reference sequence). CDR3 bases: TGCAGTGCCCAACCAGGGGGCTACTATGGCTACACCTTC. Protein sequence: CSAQPGGYYGYTF.